The T cell receptor (beta chain) described here comes from a study of shared clonotypes between healthy human individuals. Study at large: Three plates each covered CD4 naive and memory; CD8 naive two, CD8 memory one. Study-wide results and caveats: It was observed that around 5% of naive CD4 clonotypes were shared across a handful of donors. Represented diversity, genetic and exposure-history alike, was limited by few donors.

TCRdb's table, derived via immunoSEQ multiplex PCR, lists solely in-frame clones and lacks some. The repertoire holds roughly 2.5 million clones, over 85% seen once, with around 0.14% in the top ten. On this clone: The antigen is not known.

The CDR3 sequence is 14 residues long. Trimming removed 5 bases from V and 4 bases from J, with 14 bases in between. Germline V gene lookup returns CDR1 KGHSH and CDR2 LQKENI. The rearrangement uses TRBV18 and TRBJ1-2; D unclear. The material sequenced was naive CD4+ T cells sorted from blood. Subset denoted: CD45RA+ positively selected. This receptor was identified in a man aged 18 to 35 in good health. The CDR3 region is CASSTDQAAYGYTF. CDR3 bases: TGTGCCAGCTCAACCGACCAGGCCGCCTATGGCTACACCTTC.